This T cell receptor (beta chain) came from a study of control samples from healthy donors and cancer patients. CDR1 and CDR2 (germline): GTSNPN, SVGIG (reference sequence). V was pared by 5 bases and J by 7 bases, with 5 bases of the junction left unmatched. The CDR3 contains 13 residues. Some clones are missing from TCRdb's copy, which holds only in-frame ones; the method was immunoSEQ multiplex PCR. The sample consists of 90,000 to 100,000 clones, about 80% of them appearing once. The source is a young woman in good health. The specimen sequenced was blood. V usage is TRBV30 and J usage is TRBJ1-4; 9 bases are a match to TRBD1. The CDR3 nucleotides are TGTGCCTGGGGACAGGGGACTGGTGAAAAACTGTTTTTT. It is translated as CAWGQGTGEKLFF.